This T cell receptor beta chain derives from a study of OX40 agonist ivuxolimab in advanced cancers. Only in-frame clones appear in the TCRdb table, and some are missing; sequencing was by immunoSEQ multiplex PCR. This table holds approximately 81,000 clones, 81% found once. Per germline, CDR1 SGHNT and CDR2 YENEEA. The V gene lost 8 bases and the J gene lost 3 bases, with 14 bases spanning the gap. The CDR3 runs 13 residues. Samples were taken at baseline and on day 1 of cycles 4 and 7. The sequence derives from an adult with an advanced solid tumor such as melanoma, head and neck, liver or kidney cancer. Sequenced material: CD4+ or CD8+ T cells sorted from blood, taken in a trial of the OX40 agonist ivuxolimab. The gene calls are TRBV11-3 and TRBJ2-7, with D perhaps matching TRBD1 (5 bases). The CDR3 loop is CASGQGTNYEQYF. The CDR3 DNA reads TGTGCCAGCGGCCAGGGCACAAACTACGAGCAGTACTTC.